The 27 T cell receptor beta chains given below trace back to one sample, sequenced in a study of T cell clonality in common variable immunodeficiency. The data were produced by immunoSEQ multiplex PCR, yet TCRdb's version contains in-frame clones alone and is incomplete. The repertoire consists of about 35,000 clones, none detected only once. The sequencing sample was made of peripheral blood mononuclear cells. The receptor source for this set is a person aged 18 to 70 in good health.

In this sample, this clone turned up many times. The read terminates 3 residues ahead of where the CDR3 ends, so the germline J gene completes it. The chain has TRBV10-1 and TRBJ2-3, with D maybe TRBD2 (5 bases). The CDR3 is made up of 17 amino acids. Germline V gene sequence: CDR1 WNHNN, CDR2 SYGVQD (reference sequence). V was shortened by 0 bases and J by 4 bases, with 17 bases between the two germline ends. CDR3 DNA, as far as it was read: TGCGCCAGCAGTGAGTCGAGCGGACGTTTTGCCTCAGATACG. Protein sequence: CASSESSGRFASDT. The CDR3, in full, reads CASSESSGRFASDTQYF.

This clone was counted a few times. The CDR3 sequence: CASYREVLDTEAFF. Incomplete CDR3 DNA: TGTGCCAGCTACAGGGAGGTGTTGGACACTGAA. V and J are TRBV2 and TRBJ1-1, with D possibly matching TRBD1 (6 bases). The read finishes 3 residues shy of the CDR3 end, and the germline J gene is used to complete it. CDR1 is SNHLY and CDR2 is FYNNEI in the germline V gene. CDR3 length: 14 residues. V was pared by 8 bases and J by 3 bases, with 16 bases between.

The sample holds many counts of this clone. The read ends 3 residues before the CDR3 terminus; that terminus is restored from the germline J gene. The V call is TRBV6-2 or TRBV6-3, the J call TRBJ2-5; 7 positions match TRBD1. CDR3 length: 17 amino acids. J gave up 5 bases and V 2 bases, and 14 bases lay outside the gene matches. In germline, CDR1 is MNHEY, CDR2 SVGEGT. The CDR3 region is CASSYTSGTAFSETQYF. The sequenced CDR3 bases are TGTGCCAGCAGTTACACCTCCGGGACAGCGTTCTCCGAGACC.

This clone was counted many times. The DNA ends 3 residues before the CDR3 does, and the rest of the CDR3 is filled in from the germline J gene. The chain recombines TRBV20-1 with TRBJ2-1; 7 bases are a match to TRBD2. The ends lost 5 bases at V and 5 bases at J; junction bases unmatched: 6. CDR3 length equals 13 residues. CDR1 is DFQATT, CDR2 SNEGSKA, per germline (reference sequence). The sequenced CDR3 bases are TGCAGTGCTCCTCAGACTAGCAACAATGAG. Translated: CSAPQTSNNE. The full CDR3 is CSAPQTSNNEQFF.

This clone was seen at least ten times. The CDR3 is cut off 3 residues early in the read; its end comes from the germline J gene. This chain uses TRBV20-1 with TRBJ2-7; TRBD1 might be the D (6 bases). In germline, CDR1 is DFQATT, CDR2 SNEGSKA (reference sequence). Trimming stripped 6 bases from V and 5 bases from J, with 17 bases between. The CDR3 contains 13 residues. The CDR3 region is CSARQGFGNEQYF. CDR3 DNA, as far as it was read: TGCAGTGCCCGGCAGGGGTTCGGGAACGAG.

This clone was observed at least ten times. The read terminates 3 residues ahead of where the CDR3 ends, so the germline J gene completes it. V is TRBV6-4 and J is TRBJ2-1, with 9 bases identical to TRBD2. CDR3 size: 16 residues. V was clipped by 2 bases and J by 0 bases; unmatched bases: 2. CDR1 is MRHNA, CDR2 SNTAGT, per germline. CDR3 amino acids: CASSDVSGSSYNEQFF. CDR3 DNA, as far as it was read: TGTGCCAGCAGTGACGTTAGCGGGAGCTCCTACAATGAG.

This clone showed up many times. The read is 3 residues too short to cover the CDR3 end, so that end is filled in from the germline J gene. This sequence joins TRBV2 and TRBJ2-7; 7 nucleotides align to TRBD1. From germline, CDR1 is SNHLY and CDR2 FYNNEI. V dropped 4 bases and J dropped 4; count of bases not matched to a gene: 4. The CDR3 contains 13 residues. CDR3 DNA, as far as it was read: TGTGCCAGCAGTGGACAGGGTTGGTACGAG. The encoded protein is CASSGQGWYE. From start to end, the CDR3 is CASSGQGWYEQYF.

Ten or more counts support this clone. The read stops 3 residues short of the end of the CDR3; the missing end is completed from the germline J gene. V and J are TRBV28 and TRBJ2-7, with TRBD2 matching 9 bases. V shed 4 bases, J shed 0 bases, and the junction held 7 bases outside the gene matches. Germline CDR1 and CDR2: MDHEN and SYDVKM. The CDR3 length is 16 residues. The CDR3 sequence: CASSWTSAKNSYEQYF. Incomplete CDR3 DNA: TGTGCCAGCAGTTGGACTAGCGCAAAAAACTCCTACGAG.

This clone has a count of ten or more. The read ends 3 residues before the CDR3 terminus; that terminus is restored from the germline J gene. The chain uses TRBV30 and TRBJ1-2, with TRBD1 matching over 11 bases. Germline CDR1 and CDR2: GTSNPN and SVGIG (reference sequence). CDR3 length: 17 amino acids. The sequenced CDR3 bases are TGTGCCCGCCTTACGCCCGGGACAGGGGGTTTTAATAACGGC. It yields the protein CARLTPGTGGFNNG. The whole CDR3 reads CARLTPGTGGFNNGYTF. Drawing the rest from reference TRBV30 and TRBJ1-2, the complete variable domain is SQTIHQWPATLVQPVGSPLSLECTVEGTSNPNLYWYRQAAGRGLQLLFYSVGIGQISSEVPQNLSASRPQDRQFILSSKKLLLSDSGFYLCARLTPGTGGFNNGYTFGSGTRLTVV.

This clone was counted many times. From the germline J gene comes the end of the CDR3, since the read stops 3 residues before it. This chain links TRBV5-1 with TRBJ2-7; the match to TRBD2 covers 13 bases. The CDR3 length is 16 residues. With V trimmed by 4 bases and J by 0 bases, 4 bases remained unmatched. Germline loops: CDR1 SGHRS, CDR2 YFSETQ. The CDR3 sequence is CASSIRTSGSSYEQYF. Incomplete CDR3 DNA: TGCGCCAGCAGCATCCGGACTAGCGGGAGCTCCTACGAG.

This clone was counted many times. The DNA ends 3 residues before the CDR3 does, and the rest of the CDR3 is filled in from the germline J gene. The genes are TRBV20-1 and TRBJ1-2; weak D call: TRBD1 (5 bases). The V end lost 5 bases, the J end lost 1 base, and 20 bases lay between the germline ends. The CDR3 runs to 16 residues. Per the germline V gene, CDR1 is DFQATT and CDR2 is SNEGSKA (reference sequence). CDR3 amino acids: CSARPLAAGFNYGYTF. The part of the CDR3 DNA that was read is TGCAGTGCTCGCCCACTGGCGGCAGGGTTTAACTATGGC.

This clone was recorded many times. The read ends 3 residues early relative to the CDR3; the germline J gene fills the gap. The V and J genes are TRBV7-8 and TRBJ2-1; TRBD2 matches at 12 bases. This CDR3 region has 17 residues. CDR1 and CDR2 (germline): SGHVS, FQNEAQ. V lost 1 base to trimming and J lost 9 bases; unmatched junction nucleotides: 10. Incomplete CDR3 DNA: TGTGCCAGCAGCTTAGGAGGGACTAGCGGGCTTAGAGGTGAG. Protein product: CASSLGGTSGLRGE. The full CDR3 reads CASSLGGTSGLRGEQFF.

In its sample, this clone was seen many times. The observed sequence ends 3 residues before the CDR3 terminus, with the missing tail filled in from the germline J gene. V usage is TRBV28 and J usage is TRBJ2-7; 11 bases map to TRBD2. V shed 4 bases, J shed 2 bases, and the junction held 4 bases outside the gene matches. Germline loops: CDR1 MDHEN, CDR2 SYDVKM. CDR3 length: 15 residues. The part of the CDR3 DNA that was read is TGTGCCAGCAGTTCCGGACTAGCGGGCCCCTACGAG. It codes for CASSSGLAGPYE. The whole CDR3 reads CASSSGLAGPYEQYF.

This clone was found a few times. The read terminates 3 residues ahead of where the CDR3 ends, so the germline J gene completes it. The rearrangement uses TRBV19 and TRBJ1-1; TRBD1 matches 7 bases. From germline, CDR1 is LNHDA and CDR2 SQIVND (reference sequence). This CDR3 contains 14 residues. V was pared by 3 bases and J by 3 bases, with 4 bases of the junction left unmatched. CDR3 in amino acids: CASSITGVDTEAFF. The sequenced CDR3 bases are TGTGCCAGTAGTATCACAGGGGTGGACACTGAA.

This clone was counted ten times or more. The CDR3 end falls 3 residues outside the read, so it is completed with the germline J gene. The rearrangement links TRBV20-1 to TRBJ2-7, with 7 bases aligning to TRBD1. CDR1 is DFQATT and CDR2 is SNEGSKA in the germline V gene (reference sequence). V shed 5 bases, J shed 6 bases, and the junction held 16 bases outside the gene matches. The CDR3 spans 15 residues. The CDR3 sequence is CSAVSGRTGGSEQYF. Incomplete CDR3 DNA: TGCAGTGCTGTAAGCGGTAGGACAGGTGGGTCCGAG.

This clone was seen ten or more times. The read stops 3 residues short of the end of the CDR3; the missing end is completed from the germline J gene. The chain uses TRBV19 and TRBJ1-1, with TRBD1 matching 7 bases. V dropped 3 bases and J dropped 6; count of bases not matched to a gene: 16. Germline loops: CDR1 LNHDA, CDR2 SQIVND (reference sequence). The CDR3 is 17 residues long. The CDR3 spells CASSIHMTTGKTAEAFF. The DNA read from the CDR3 is TGTGCCAGTAGTATCCACATGACGACAGGGAAGACGGCTGAA. Combining the CDR3 with reference TRBV19 and TRBJ1-1 gives the whole variable domain DGGITQSPKYLFRKEGQNVTLSCEQNLNHDAMYWYRQDPGQGLRLIYYSQIVNDFQKGDIAEGYSVSREKKESFPLTVTSAQKNPTAFYLCASSIHMTTGKTAEAFFGQGTRLTVV.

In this sample, this clone turned up many times. The read gets to within 3 residues of the CDR3 end, and the germline J gene fills in the rest. This sequence joins TRBV18 and TRBJ2-3, with D perhaps matching TRBD1 (5 bases). The CDR3 runs 12 residues. Germline V gene data show CDR1 as KGHSH and CDR2 as LQKENI. Between the trimmed V and J ends, which lost 3 bases and 6 bases, there was a span of 7 bases. CDR3 DNA, as far as it was read: TGTGCCAGCTCACCTTACAGGGATACG. Translated: CASSPYRDT. The CDR3 in full is CASSPYRDTQYF. Looking up the rest from reference TRBV18 and TRBJ2-3 gives the full variable domain: NAGVMQNPRHLVRRRGQEARLRCSPMKGHSHVYWYRQLPEEGLKFMVYLQKENIIDESGMPKERFSAEFPKEGPSILRIQQVVRGDSAAYFCASSPYRDTQYFGPGTRLTVL.

This clone was counted many times. Read data end 3 residues before the CDR3 end; the end is taken from the germline J gene. The rearrangement joins TRBV5-1 to TRBJ1-4; 7 bases agree with TRBD1. This CDR3 has 15 residues. The V gene's germline CDR1 is SGHRS and CDR2 YFSETQ. After removal of 3 bases from V and 8 bases from J, the junction contained 10 bases not matched to a gene. The CDR3 loop reads CASSSGPGGPEKLFF. CDR3 DNA, as far as it was read: TGCGCCAGCAGCTCGGGCCCAGGGGGACCCGAAAAA.

This clone was counted between two and nine times. The read finishes 3 residues shy of the CDR3 end, and the germline J gene is used to complete it. The chain links TRBV7-9 to TRBJ1-5, with 7 bases identical to TRBD1. The CDR3 runs 14 residues. V shed 5 bases, J shed 5 bases, and the junction held 6 bases outside the gene matches. Germline loops: CDR1 SEHNR, CDR2 FQNEAQ (reference sequence). The CDR3 region is CASSPGTVYQPQHF. The CDR3 bases that were read are TGTGCCAGCAGCCCTGGGACAGTGTATCAGCCC. Full variable domain (missing parts from reference TRBV7-9 and TRBJ1-5): DTGVSQNPRHKITKRGQNVTFRCDPISEHNRLYWYRQTLGQGPEFLTYFQNEAQLEKSRLLSDRFSAERPKGSFSTLEIQRTEQGDSAMYLCASSPGTVYQPQHFGDGTRLSIL.

This clone has at least ten counts. With the read ending 3 residues before the CDR3 end, the germline J gene is used to fill in that end. The gene calls are TRBV7-6 and TRBJ2-3; the D is unclear. Deletions cut 1 base from V and 3 bases from J, with 11 bases between. Germline lookup yields CDR1 SGHVS and CDR2 FNYEAQ. This CDR3 comprises 15 residues. The CDR3 sequence is CASSLGTSRTDTQYF. The CDR3 bases that were read are TGTGCCAGCAGCTTAGGAACCTCGCGGACAGATACG.

This clone has a count of ten or more. CDR3 DNA (partial): TGCAGTGCTAGACTAGCAGGAGAGACC. The encoded protein is CSARLAGET. The entire CDR3 protein reads CSARLAGETQYF. This sequence joins TRBV20-1 and TRBJ2-5, with a weak D call TRBD2 (5 bases). The observed sequence ends 3 residues before the CDR3 terminus, with the missing tail filled in from the germline J gene. The V and J ends lost 2 bases and 4 bases respectively, with 8 bases between them. CDR1 is DFQATT, CDR2 SNEGSKA, per germline (reference sequence). The CDR3 is 12 amino acids.

Ten or more counts support this clone. The CDR3 end is not reached by the read, which stops 3 residues before it; the germline J gene fills it in. The V gene is TRBV29-1, the J gene TRBJ2-7; D is possibly TRBD2 (5 bases). CDR1 SQVTM and CDR2 ANQGSEA come from the germline V gene. The CDR3 has 12 residues. Trimming left V 3 bases short and J 6 bases short, with 12 bases between. The covered CDR3 bases are TGCAGCGTTGATCTCGGGGTCGGCGAG. Translated: CSVDLGVGE. The entire CDR3 sequence reads CSVDLGVGEQYF.

This clone was seen ten or more times. The DNA ends 3 residues before the CDR3 does, and the rest of the CDR3 is filled in from the germline J gene. The V call is TRBV20-1, the J call TRBJ2-3, with TRBD2 matching 15 bases. This CDR3 is 16 amino acids long. Germline values: CDR1 DFQATT, CDR2 SNEGSKA (reference sequence). Incomplete CDR3 DNA: TGCAGTGCTAGAGGGACTAGCGGGAGGGCCACGGAGACG. Its protein product is CSARGTSGRATET. In full, the CDR3 is CSARGTSGRATETQYF.

This clone has ten or more counts. Read coverage stops 3 residues before the CDR3 terminus; the germline J gene supplies the remainder. The chain uses TRBV19 and TRBJ1-4, with D possibly TRBD1 on 5 matching bases. The CDR3 consists of 17 residues. Trimming removed 5 bases at V and 3 bases at J, with 19 bases between. Looked up from germline, CDR1 is LNHDA and CDR2 is SQIVND (reference sequence). The sequenced part of the CDR3 DNA is TGTGCCAGTAGTCGCGGGGGTCGCACCCGGGCTAATGAAAAA. It is translated as CASSRGGRTRANEK. The whole CDR3 reads CASSRGGRTRANEKLFF.

This clone was recorded at least ten times. The read stops 3 residues short of the end of the CDR3; the missing end is completed from the germline J gene. This chain joins TRBV7-2 and TRBJ2-7, with TRBD1 as a possible D gene (6 bases). V shed 2 bases and J shed 2 bases, with 13 bases lying between them. CDR1 and CDR2 from the germline V gene are SGHTA and FQGNSA. This CDR3 comprises 15 residues. Incomplete CDR3 DNA: TGTGCCAGCAGCTTAACGGTACACAGGGCCTACGAG. Amino acids: CASSLTVHRAYE. Given in full, the CDR3 is CASSLTVHRAYEQYF.

In its sample, this clone was seen many times. Partial CDR3 DNA: TGTGCCAGCAGCTCAAGACAGGGTAGGAACTATGGC. Protein sequence: CASSSRQGRNYG. The full CDR3 sequence reads CASSSRQGRNYGYTF. The chain couples TRBV7-9 to TRBJ1-2, with 7 bases matching TRBD1. The read falls 3 residues short of the CDR3 end, and the missing part is taken from the germline J gene. V gave up 4 bases and J gave up 2 bases; unmatched junction bases: 7. CDR1 and CDR2 (germline): SEHNR, FQNEAQ (reference sequence). The CDR3 has 15 residues.

Many counts were recorded for this clone. The CDR3 end is not reached by the read, which stops 3 residues before it; the germline J gene fills it in. V gene TRBV2 combines with J gene TRBJ2-7, with 11 bases fitting TRBD2. The CDR3 has 14 residues. V gave up 8 bases and J gave up 6 bases; unmatched junction bases: 9. CDR1 and CDR2 from the germline V gene are SNHLY and FYNNEI. Incomplete CDR3 DNA: TGTGCCAGCGCGTTACTAGCGGGAGCTTCCGAG. It codes for CASALLAGASE. The full CDR3 is CASALLAGASEQYF.